A selection of T cell receptor beta chains follows, all from one sample in a study of shared clonotypes between healthy human individuals. Method: immunoSEQ multiplex PCR; TCRdb's copy keeps in-frame clones and lacks some. The table lists 950,000 to 1,100,000 clones, about 80% of them singletons. The sequenced material came from memory CD4+ T cells sorted from blood. Receptors originate from a man aged 18 to 29 in good health. Both conserved end residues are part of each CDR3. D genes are given only for firm matches. Rows may omit the clone size; those that give it use once, few, many or a size class.

size,V,J,D,CDR3,DNA
-,TRBV10-3,TRBJ2-7,-,CAISEASSGGGYEQYF,TGTGCCATCAGTGAGGCGTCTAGCGGAGGGGGTTACGAGCAGTACTTC
-,TRBV28,TRBJ1-4,-,CASSLFQGTNEKLFF,TGTGCCAGCAGTTTATTCCAGGGGACTAATGAAAAACTGTTTTTT
few,TRBV6-5,TRBJ2-7,TRBD2,CASSPSGSQEQYF,TGTGCCAGCAGTCCTAGCGGGAGTCAAGAGCAGTACTTC
-,TRBV11-1,TRBJ2-7,-,CASPSPGYTYEQYF,TGTGCCAGCCCCTCTCCAGGGTATACCTACGAGCAGTACTTC
-,TRBV6-1,TRBJ1-2,-,CASSEGTVGGYTF,TGTGCCAGCAGTGAAGGGACAGTCGGTGGCTACACCTTC
-,TRBV4-1,TRBJ2-6,-,CASSQGQVNSGANVLTF,TGCGCCAGCAGCCAAGGTCAGGTGAACTCTGGGGCCAACGTCCTGACTTTC
few,TRBV10-1,TRBJ1-1,-,CASSERGVTEAFF,TGCGCCAGCAGTGAAAGGGGGGTCACTGAAGCTTTCTTT
-,TRBV25-1,TRBJ1-3,-,CASSQISGNTIYF,TGTGCCAGCAGTCAAATCTCTGGAAACACCATATATTTT
once,TRBV7-2,TRBJ2-2,TRBD2,CASRPALAADTGELFF,TGTGCCAGCAGGCCGGCACTAGCGGCGGACACCGGGGAGCTGTTTTTT
once,TRBV30,TRBJ2-7,-,CAWNKGPYEQYF,TGTGCCTGGAATAAGGGGCCCTACGAGCAGTACTTC
-,TRBV30,TRBJ1-3,-,CAWSVGGDGNTIYF,TGTGCCTGGAGTGTGGGGGGGGATGGAAACACCATATATTTT
-,TRBV5-1,TRBJ2-7,-,CASSSDSYEQYF,TGCGCCAGCAGCTCGGACTCCTACGAGCAGTACTTC
-,TRBV7-6,TRBJ2-7,-,CASSLAALADASYEQYF,TGTGCCAGCAGCTTAGCCGCTTTAGCGGATGCCTCCTACGAGCAGTACTTC
few,TRBV5-1,TRBJ2-7,-,CASSLGGPGEQYF,TGCGCCAGCAGCTTGGGCGGTCCGGGCGAGCAGTACTTC
-,TRBV30,TRBJ2-7,-,CARSTGLNYEQYF,TGTGCCCGGAGCACGGGACTTAACTACGAGCAGTACTTC
-,TRBV9,TRBJ2-7,TRBD1,CASSEQGALPAEQYF,TGTGCCAGCAGCGAACAGGGGGCGCTTCCGGCCGAGCAGTACTTC
-,TRBV25-1,TRBJ2-1,TRBD2,CASSASGSRNEQFF,TGTGCCAGCAGTGCTAGCGGGAGTCGGAATGAGCAGTTCTTC
-,TRBV7-9,TRBJ2-3,-,CASSLGNPSTDTQYF,TGTGCCAGCAGCTTAGGGAACCCTAGCACAGATACGCAGTATTTT
once,TRBV7-2,TRBJ2-7,-,CASRGLRTHEQYF,TGTGCCAGCAGGGGACTGAGGACCCACGAGCAGTACTTC
-,TRBV11-2,TRBJ1-1,-,CASSLEGIGWEPIRNTEAFF,TGTGCCAGCAGCTTAGAGGGAATCGGATGGGAACCGATTCGGAACACTGAAGCTTTCTTT